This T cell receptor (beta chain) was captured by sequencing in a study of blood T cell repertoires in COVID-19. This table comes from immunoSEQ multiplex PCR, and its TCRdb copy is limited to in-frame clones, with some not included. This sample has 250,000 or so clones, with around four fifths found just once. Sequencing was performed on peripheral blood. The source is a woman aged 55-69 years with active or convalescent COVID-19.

The CDR3 sequence: CASSYTEGARFEQYV. In DNA, the CDR3 is TGTGCCAGCAGTTACACCGAAGGGGCGCGGTTCGAGCAGTACGTC. The J gene is TRBJ2-7, the V gene TRBV6-5, with D perhaps matching TRBD1 (5 bases). The length of the CDR3 is 15 residues. Germline V gene sequence: CDR1 MNHEY, CDR2 SVGAGI. Between the trimmed V and J ends, which lost 2 bases and 6 bases, there was a span of 17 bases.